The clone carrying this T cell receptor beta chain has a handful of counts. What it recognizes is unknown. Unique molecular identifiers tagged the TCRbeta library. TCRdb re-called the PCR reads with MiXCR, one entry per CDR3 protein. Counted here are around 440,000 distinct CDR3 sequences, about a sixth occurring once; the ten biggest clones make up under 30%. V lost 6 bases to trimming and J lost 8 bases, with 16 bases between them. The CDR3 sequence is 14 residues long. This specimen belongs to a study of T-cell reconstitution after alpha-beta-depleted transplantation in children. Findings and limits, study-wide: The authors attributed T-cell counts and diversity one year after transplant mostly to newly produced T cells. Recipient T cells and thymic progenitors that survived gave rise to the high TCRbeta diversity observed at day 60 in some patients. Reports say that about two months after transplant, the alpha-beta T cells came out of several hundred graft clones that had expanded.

This receptor was identified in a boy under two years old who had a stem cell transplant for Wiskott-Aldrich syndrome, so the T cells may come from the graft donor. The sequencing here drew on PBMCs, mostly from graft donor cells, taken 360 days after TCRalphabeta/CD19-depleted stem cell transplant. The chain couples TRBV12-3 or TRBV12-4 to TRBJ1-4; no reliable D call. CDR3 bases: TGTGCCAGCAGCCTTCGATGGCAAAAAGAAAAACTGTTTTTT. Protein product: CASSLRWQKEKLFF.